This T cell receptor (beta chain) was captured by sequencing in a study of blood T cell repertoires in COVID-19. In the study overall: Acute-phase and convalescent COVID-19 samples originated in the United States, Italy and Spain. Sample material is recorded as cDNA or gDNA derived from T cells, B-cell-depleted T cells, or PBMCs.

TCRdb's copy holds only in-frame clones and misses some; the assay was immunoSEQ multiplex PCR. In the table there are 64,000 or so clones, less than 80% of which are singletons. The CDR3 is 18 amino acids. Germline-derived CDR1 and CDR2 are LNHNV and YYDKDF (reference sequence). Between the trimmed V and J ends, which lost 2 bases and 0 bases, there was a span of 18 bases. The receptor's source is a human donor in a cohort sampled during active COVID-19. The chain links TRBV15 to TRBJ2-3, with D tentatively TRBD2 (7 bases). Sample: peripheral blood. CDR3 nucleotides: TGTGCCACCAGCAGAAGTCTAATGGGGGGGCCAAGCACAGATACGCAGTATTTT. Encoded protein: CATSRSLMGGPSTDTQYF. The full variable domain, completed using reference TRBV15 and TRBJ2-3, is DAMVIQNPRYQVTQFGKPVTLSCSQTLNHNVMYWYQQKSSQAPKLLFHYYDKDFNNEADTPDNFQSRRPNTSFCFLDIRSPGLGDTAMYLCATSRSLMGGPSTDTQYFGPGTRLTVL.